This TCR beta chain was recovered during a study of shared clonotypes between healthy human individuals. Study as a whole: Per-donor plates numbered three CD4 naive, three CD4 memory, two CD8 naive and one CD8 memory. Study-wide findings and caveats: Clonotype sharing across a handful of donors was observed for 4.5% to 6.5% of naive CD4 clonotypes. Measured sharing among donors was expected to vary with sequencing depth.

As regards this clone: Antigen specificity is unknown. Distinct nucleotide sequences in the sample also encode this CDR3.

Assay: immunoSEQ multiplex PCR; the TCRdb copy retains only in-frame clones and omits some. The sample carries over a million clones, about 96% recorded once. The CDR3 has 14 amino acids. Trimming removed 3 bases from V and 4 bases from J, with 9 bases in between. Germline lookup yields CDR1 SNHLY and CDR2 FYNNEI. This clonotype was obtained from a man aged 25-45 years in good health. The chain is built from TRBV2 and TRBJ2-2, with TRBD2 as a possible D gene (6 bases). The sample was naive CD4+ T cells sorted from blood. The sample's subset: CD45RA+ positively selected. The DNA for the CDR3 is TGTGCCAGCAGTGAGGGGCGGGGCACCGGGGAGCTGTTTTTT. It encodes CASSEGRGTGELFF.